The source of this T cell receptor (beta chain) is a study of T cells expressing NK-cell markers. Study-wide background: One of the eight sequenced donors was seronegative, whereas the other seven were HCMV-seropositive.

Libraries used 5'RACE template switching adding universal primer site and UMIs. One entry per CDR3 protein, without DNA, is what TCRdb gives after re-calling the 5' RACE reads. Its listing shows about 390,000 distinct CDR3 sequences. About this clonotype itself: No antigen is known for it.

The CDR3 loop spans 15 amino acids. Germline V gene sequence: CDR1 MGHRA, CDR2 YSYEKL. Overall study results and limits: The study did not resolve the HCMV specificity of expanded NKG2C+ T cell clones. Similarly, these clonotypes led the CD3+CD56-NKG2C+ fraction as well in four donors.

The clonotype originates from a woman in her 50s in good health. The chain combines TRBV4-1 with TRBJ2-7; lacking DNA, the TRBD2 call made by TCRdb goes unchecked. The sequencing input was blood T cells: a sorted CD56 or NKG2C T cell subset, CD4+ or CD8+ T cells, or bulk PBMC T cells (not recorded which). CDR3 sequence reads: CASSQGEGRTYEQYF.